Detailed here is one TCR beta chain. Antigen: not known. This CDR3 spans 17 amino acids. CDR1 and CDR2 (germline): LGHNA, YSLEER. Trimming cost V 4 bases and J 5 bases; bases outside gene matches: 11. The data belong to a study of T cell responses to AZD1222 COVID-19 vaccine. Study-wide points: Clonal diversity may have been underestimated, and the donors were mostly white British, with more females than males. Seropositive status at baseline applied to only a handful of AZD1222 recipients.

Sequencing used immunoSEQ multiplex PCR; TCRdb keeps in-frame clones, though not all of them. This table holds over 150,000 clones, less than 95% found once. This chain connects TRBV4-3 to TRBJ2-5, with 12 nucleotides matching TRBD1. The TCR sequence derives from an adult in good health. This specimen was peripheral blood, taken on day 0 of AZD1222 vaccination. In nucleotides, the CDR3 is TGCGCCAGCAGCCCCGGGGACAGGGGGCTTGAGGGGGAGACCCAGTACTTC. Translated, it gives CASSPGDRGLEGETQYF.